This TCR beta chain is from a study of CD8+ T cells in alopecia areata. About the study: Oral tofacitinib, 5 to 10 mg twice daily, was given in an open-label trial. Study outcomes and limitations: Scalp lesions, especially in alopecia totalis/universalis, had higher clonality than normal scalp.

Trimming shortened V by 0 bases and J by 4 bases, and 10 bases separated the two germline ends. The germline V gene encodes CDR1 SGHVS and CDR2 FQNEAQ. The CDR3 has 15 amino acids. Peripheral blood samples and lesional scalp punch biopsies were obtained from alopecia areata patients. Isolated RNA was reverse transcribed into cDNA used as the sequencing template. Assay used: immunoSEQ multiplex PCR; TCRdb lists only in-frame clones, some missing. The sample shows about 180,000 clones, roughly 60% of them seen only once. A word on this clone: Antigen: not known.

This sample comprised CD4+ T cells sorted from blood, obtained at week 0. The receptor was derived from a human donor with alopecia areata. The chain has TRBV7-8 and TRBJ1-5, with no clear D. CDR3: CASSLAMRSNQPQHF. CDR3 coding DNA: TGTGCCAGCAGCTTAGCAATGCGCAGTAATCAGCCCCAGCATTTT.